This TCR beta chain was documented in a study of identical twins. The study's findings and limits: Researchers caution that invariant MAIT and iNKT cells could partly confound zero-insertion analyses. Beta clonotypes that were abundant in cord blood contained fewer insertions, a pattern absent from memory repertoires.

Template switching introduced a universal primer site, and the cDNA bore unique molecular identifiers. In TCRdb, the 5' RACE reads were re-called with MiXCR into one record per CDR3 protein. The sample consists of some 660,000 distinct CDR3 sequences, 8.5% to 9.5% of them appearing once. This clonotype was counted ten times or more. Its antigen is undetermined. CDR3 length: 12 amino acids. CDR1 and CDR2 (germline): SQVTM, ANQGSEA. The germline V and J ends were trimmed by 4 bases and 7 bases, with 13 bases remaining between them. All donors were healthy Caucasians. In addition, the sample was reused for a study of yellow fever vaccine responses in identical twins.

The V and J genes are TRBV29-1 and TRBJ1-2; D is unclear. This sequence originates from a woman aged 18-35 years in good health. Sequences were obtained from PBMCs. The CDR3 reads CSVGLGYPGYTF. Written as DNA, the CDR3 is TGCAGCGTTGGGTTAGGGTACCCTGGCTACACCTTC.